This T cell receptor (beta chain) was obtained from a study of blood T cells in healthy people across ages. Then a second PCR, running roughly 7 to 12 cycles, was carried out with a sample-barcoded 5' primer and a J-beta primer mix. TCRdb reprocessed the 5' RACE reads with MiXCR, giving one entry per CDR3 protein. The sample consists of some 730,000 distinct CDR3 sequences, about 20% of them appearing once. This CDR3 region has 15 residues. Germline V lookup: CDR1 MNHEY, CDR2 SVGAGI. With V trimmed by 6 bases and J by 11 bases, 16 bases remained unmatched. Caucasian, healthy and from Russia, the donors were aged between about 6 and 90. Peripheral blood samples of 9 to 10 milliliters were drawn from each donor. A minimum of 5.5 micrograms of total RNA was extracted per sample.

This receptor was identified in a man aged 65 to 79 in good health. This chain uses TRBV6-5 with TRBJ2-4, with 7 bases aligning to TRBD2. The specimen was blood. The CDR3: CASSPARREGGVQYF. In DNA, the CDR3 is TGTGCCAGCAGCCCCGCTCGCAGGGAGGGTGGGGTTCAGTACTTC.